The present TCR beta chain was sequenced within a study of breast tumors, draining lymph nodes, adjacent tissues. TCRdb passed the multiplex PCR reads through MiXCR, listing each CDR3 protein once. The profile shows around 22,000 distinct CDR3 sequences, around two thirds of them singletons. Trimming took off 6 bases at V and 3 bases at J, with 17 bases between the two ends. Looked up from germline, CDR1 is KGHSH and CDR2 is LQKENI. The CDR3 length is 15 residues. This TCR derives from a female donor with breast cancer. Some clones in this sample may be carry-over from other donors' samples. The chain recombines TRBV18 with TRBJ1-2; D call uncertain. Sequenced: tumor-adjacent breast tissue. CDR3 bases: TGTGCCAGCTCCCCCTCCGGTGGAGTATACTATGGCTACACCTTC. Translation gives CASSPSGGVYYGYTF.